The 4 T cell receptor beta chains given below trace back to one sample, sequenced in a study of human T cells and chemical hapten exposure. The study extracted total RNA from unfractionated whole blood. During construction of the library, unique molecular identifiers were attached to individual cDNA molecules for quantitative, reproducible TCR counting. TCRdb re-called the reads through MiXCR, storing one row per CDR3 protein. Seen here are about 120,000 distinct CDR3 sequences, approximately 9.3% observed once, and the top ten hold roughly 1.5%. Sequenced material: whole blood. These receptors all stem from a human donor in good health. Some clones in this sample may be carry-over from other donors' samples.

This clonotype has just a few counts. The V gene is TRBV7-2, the J gene TRBJ2-5, with unresolved D. The CDR3 runs 13 residues. The V and J ends lost 3 bases and 7 bases respectively, with 12 bases between them. Germline V lookup: CDR1 SGHTA, CDR2 FQGNSA. DNA of the CDR3: TGTGCCAGCAGCTTGGGCTGGCACGGGACCCAGTACTTC. Translating it yields CASSLGWHGTQYF. The entire variable domain, with the rest obtained from reference TRBV7-2 and TRBJ2-5, is as follows: GAGVSQSPSNKVTEKGKDVELRCDPISGHTALYWYRQSLGQGLEFLIYFQGNSAPDKSGLPSDRFSAERTGGSVSTLTIQRTQQEDSAVYLCASSLGWHGTQYFGPGTRLLVL.

The chain is built from TRBV4-3 and TRBJ2-1, with 15 bases matching TRBD2. V was clipped by 5 bases and J by 10 bases; unmatched bases: 6. Germline V gives CDR1 LGHNA, CDR2 YSLEER. The CDR3 runs 15 residues. The CDR3 reads CASSGGGLAGGEQFF. The CDR3 DNA reads TGCGCCAGCAGCGGAGGGGGACTAGCGGGGGGCGAGCAGTTCTTC.

This rearrangement joins TRBV11-3 to TRBJ2-1, with D uncertain. The ends were cut back, 0 bases at V and 2 bases at J, with 11 bases in the middle. CDR1 is SGHNT, CDR2 YENEEA, per germline. CDR3 length equals 16 residues. The CDR3 DNA reads TGTGCCAGCAGCTTAGACCGCTCCAGTGCCTACAATGAGCAGTTCTTC. The encoded protein is CASSLDRSSAYNEQFF.

The table lists this clonotype with a few counts. This rearrangement joins TRBV7-9 to TRBJ1-1; D may be TRBD1 (6 bases). This CDR3 region has 15 residues. Per germline, CDR1 SEHNR and CDR2 FQNEAQ (reference sequence). Trimming removed 6 bases at V and 0 bases at J, with 14 bases between. CDR3 protein: CASRGQLELNTEAFF. In DNA, the CDR3 is TGTGCCAGCAGAGGACAGCTTGAGCTGAACACTGAAGCTTTCTTT.